The rows below give T cell receptor beta chains drawn from one sample of a study of shared clonotypes between healthy human individuals. Sequencing used immunoSEQ multiplex PCR; TCRdb keeps in-frame clones, though not all of them. The profile shows more than 1,200,000 clones, approximately 98.5% of them singletons. The sequencing sample was made of naive CD4+ T cells sorted from blood. These receptor sequences come from a man aged 25 to 40 in good health. Each CDR3 is given with its conserved first and last residue. The D gene is left open where the match is weak. Some rows have no size entry. The others give once, few or many, or a class for an expanded clone.

D,J,V,size,CDR3,DNA
TRBD1,TRBJ2-7,TRBV10-3,.,CAIRPGQGYEQYF,TGTGCCATCAGACCGGGACAGGGTTACGAGCAGTACTTC
TRBD1,TRBJ2-7,TRBV7-9,.,CASSSITGDEQYF,TGTGCCAGCAGCTCCATAACAGGGGACGAGCAGTACTTC
.,TRBJ2-5,TRBV29-1,once,CSVGERRETQYF,TGCAGCGTTGGAGAGAGACGAGAGACCCAGTACTTC
.,TRBJ2-7,TRBV11-2,.,CASSLVAGLEQYF,TGTGCCAGCAGCTTAGTGGCGGGGCTCGAGCAGTACTTC
.,TRBJ2-2,TRBV7-3,.,CASSQGRGGELFF,TGTGCCAGCAGCCAGGGCAGGGGCGGGGAGCTGTTTTTT
TRBD1,TRBJ2-1,TRBV11-3,.,CASSSDRSSYNEQFF,TGTGCCAGCAGCTCGGACAGGAGCTCCTACAATGAGCAGTTCTTC
.,TRBJ2-1,TRBV7-9,.,CASSYLRDSNNNEQFF,TGTGCCAGCAGTTACCTCCGGGACTCCAACAACAATGAGCAGTTCTTC
TRBD1,TRBJ2-7,TRBV18,.,CASSSYRDSSYEQYF,TGTGCCAGCTCGTCTTATCGGGACAGCTCCTACGAGCAGTACTTC
.,TRBJ2-1,TRBV5-1,.,CASSLSGAELAEQFF,TGCGCCAGCAGCTTGTCCGGCGCTGAGCTAGCGGAGCAGTTCTTC
.,TRBJ1-2,TRBV20-1,.,CSHGGYTF,TGCAGTCACGGTGGCTACACCTTC
.,TRBJ2-1,TRBV5-4,.,CASSLLNYYNEQFF,TGTGCCAGCAGCCTGCTAAACTACTACAATGAGCAGTTCTTC
.,TRBJ1-1,TRBV25-1,.,CASSSLSGPNTEAFF,TGTGCCAGCAGTTCTCTCTCAGGGCCGAACACTGAAGCTTTCTTT
TRBD1,TRBJ2-7,TRBV4-1,.,CASSQDNLPDRSTYEQYF,TGCGCCAGCAGCCAAGATAACCTCCCGGACAGGAGCACCTACGAGCAGTACTTC
.,TRBJ2-3,TRBV7-6,.,CASSLSSYSTDTQYF,TGTGCCAGCAGCTTAAGCTCCTATAGCACAGATACGCAGTATTTT
.,TRBJ1-4,TRBV11-2,.,CASSPGQRVGEKLFF,TGTGCCAGCAGTCCGGGACAACGAGTCGGTGAAAAACTGTTTTTT
.,TRBJ1-4,TRBV15,.,CATSRGTVNNEKLFF,TGTGCCACCAGCAGGGGGACGGTGAATAATGAAAAACTGTTTTTT
.,TRBJ2-5,TRBV11-2,once,CASSAVTVGTQYF,TGTGCCAGCAGCGCAGTGACGGTGGGGACCCAGTACTTC
TRBD1,TRBJ2-7,TRBV5-1,.,CASSPDRGGYYAQYF,TGCGCCAGCAGCCCGGACAGGGGAGGCTACTACGCGCAGTACTTC
TRBD1,TRBJ1-4,TRBV5-1,.,CASSSLDRGDEKLFF,TGCGCCAGCAGCTCCCTGGACAGGGGCGATGAAAAACTGTTTTTT
TRBD1,TRBJ2-3,TRBV5-1,.,CASSLAGAGGSTDTQYF,TGCGCCAGCAGCTTGGCCGGGGCAGGGGGTAGCACAGATACGCAGTATTTT
.,TRBJ1-1,TRBV28,once,CATRGITEAFF,TGTGCCACTAGAGGGATCACTGAAGCTTTCTTT
TRBD1,TRBJ2-2,TRBV2,.,CASSEDRGNTGELFF,TGTGCCAGCAGTGAAGACAGGGGGAACACCGGGGAGCTGTTTTTT
.,TRBJ2-2,TRBV10-3,once,CAISEGLAIGELFF,TGTGCCATCAGTGAGGGGCTAGCGATCGGGGAGCTGTTTTTT
TRBD1,TRBJ2-3,TRBV25-1,.,CASSVTGGFHTQYF,TGTGCCAGCAGTGTGACAGGGGGATTTCATACGCAGTATTTT
TRBD2,TRBJ2-3,TRBV6-1,.,CASSEEPLAGVSDTQYF,TGTGCCAGCAGTGAAGAACCCCTAGCGGGAGTATCAGATACGCAGTATTTT
.,TRBJ1-1,TRBV7-2,once,CASSSRLDRALAFF,TGTGCCAGCAGCTCCCGACTTGATAGGGCTCTAGCTTTCTTT
TRBD1,TRBJ2-7,TRBV5-6,.,CASSLAGPGQGYEQYF,TGTGCCAGCAGCTTGGCCGGCCCGGGACAGGGCTACGAGCAGTACTTC
.,TRBJ2-5,TRBV9,once,CASSVEAGRRETQYF,TGTGCCAGCAGCGTAGAGGCGGGGCGGAGAGAGACCCAGTACTTC
.,TRBJ1-5,TRBV7-9,.,CASTYTGSNQPQHF,TGTGCCAGCACCTACACGGGGAGCAATCAGCCCCAGCATTTT
TRBD1,TRBJ1-1,TRBV29-1,.,CSVEVNRGLNTEAFF,TGCAGCGTTGAAGTCAACAGGGGGCTCAACACTGAAGCTTTCTTT
TRBD1,TRBJ2-2,TRBV6-1,.,CASTGQGANTGELFF,TGTGCCAGCACGGGACAGGGGGCGAACACCGGGGAGCTGTTTTTT
.,TRBJ2-3,TRBV19,.,CASSNVARSTDTQYF,TGTGCCAGTAGTAACGTGGCACGAAGCACAGATACGCAGTATTTT
TRBD2,TRBJ2-7,TRBV9,.,CASSGRSGSTYEQYF,TGTGCCAGCAGCGGAAGAAGCGGGAGCACCTACGAGCAGTACTTC